In its sample, the clone carrying this T cell receptor (beta chain) was seen a few times. The entry originates in a study of human T cells and chemical hapten exposure. About the study: Across the whole study, which lasted roughly 24 weeks, patients were given diphenylcyclopropenone on the scalp once a week. From small differences in pooled library volume came most of the variation in per-sample TCR yields.

Noted time point: patch test 3, about 24 weeks after DPC sensitization. Treatment indicated: therapeutic diphenylcyclopropenone sensitization with weekly scalp DPC. Alopecia patients deemed DPC-suitable, aged 18 to 70, excluding pregnancy. Looked up from germline, CDR1 is SGHTA and CDR2 is FQGNSA. CDR3 length equals 13 residues. With 5 bases removed from V and 3 bases from J, the gap between germline ends came to 11 bases. From the RACE reads, TCRdb called clonotypes with MiXCR, one entry per CDR3 protein. The profile shows over 150,000 distinct CDR3 sequences, 25% to 35% of them singletons. The TCR originated in a woman between 18 and 29 years old with alopecia areata. Some clones in this sample may be carry-over from other donors' samples. The material sequenced was whole blood, taken in connection with sensitization to the hapten diphenylcyclopropenone (DPC). The chain uses TRBV7-2 and TRBJ2-7; D is unresolved. The CDR3 DNA follows: TGTGCCAGCAGCCCCGTGTCGGGCTACGAGCAGTACTTC. It codes for CASSPVSGYEQYF.